This note documents a single T cell receptor beta chain sequence. Its antigen is not identified. The TCR beta CDR3 regions underwent amplification using RNA transcripts as the source. HTBI primers were the set used in a first-round RT-PCR of the TCR CDR3. From the multiplex PCR reads, TCRdb called clonotypes with MiXCR, one entry per CDR3 protein. The sample includes 460,000 or so distinct CDR3 sequences, approximately 14% seen only once; the top ten take about a sixth. These data are taken from a study of T cells in Graves' hyperthyroidism and ophthalmopathy. Study-wide results and caveats: Median prediction lead before ophthalmopathy onset was around seven months with the model.

The CDR3 is 15 residues long. Germline assignment: CDR1 GTSNPN and CDR2 SVGIG (reference sequence). Between the trimmed V and J ends, which lost 0 bases and 5 bases, there was a span of 17 bases. Patients counted as stable if ophthalmopathy did not develop within 18 months. Newly diagnosed patients aged 18 to 65 had hyperthyroidism of under 2 months' duration. Sequences were obtained from blood. This chain connects TRBV30 to TRBJ2-7; TRBD1 is a possible D gene (6 bases). This TCR was sampled from a woman aged 18-29 years with Graves' hyperthyroidism. This chain's CDR3 is CAWSVPEQGSHEQYF. In DNA, the CDR3 is TGTGCCTGGAGTGTACCAGAACAGGGAAGTCACGAGCAGTACTTC.